This TCR beta chain was recovered during a study of Ad26.COV2.S vaccination and SARS-CoV-2 variants. Points from the study as a whole: In vaccinated individuals, spike-specific CD8+ and CD4+ T cell responses reportedly displayed substantial breadth. Comparability of non-spike TCR breadth was observed across vaccine and placebo recipients. Quantification of TCR breadth and depth may have yielded underestimates of total T cell responses. Individuals receiving vaccine had higher spike-specific TCR breadth than placebo recipients did.

Sequenced by immunoSEQ multiplex PCR; TCRdb stores in-frame clones only, minus some. The sample carries 100,000 or so clones, over 70% recorded once. Notes on this clone: Its antigen is not identified.

Material: peripheral blood, obtained after recovery from COVID-19. The receptor was isolated from a human donor who had recovered from COVID-19.

CDR3 in amino acids: CASRPQYHGYTF. The CDR3 DNA reads TGTGCCAGCCGTCCCCAGTACCATGGCTACACCTTC. The V gene is TRBV2, the J gene TRBJ1-2; D ambiguous. The V gene lost 8 bases and the J gene lost 6 bases, with 13 bases spanning the gap. Germline loops: CDR1 SNHLY, CDR2 FYNNEI. This CDR3 spans 12 amino acids.